These 26 T cell receptor beta chains were all obtained from the same sample, sequenced in a study of cytomegalovirus exposure and HLA in healthy donors. The PCR was carried out with 60 Vbeta primers and 13 Jbeta primers. Profiling relied on immunoSEQ multiplex PCR, and the TCRdb table lists in-frame clones only, not all of them. The sample includes some 150,000 clones, approximately 8.9% of them seen just once. Material: PBMCs. These receptors were obtained from a woman aged 40 to 50 in good health and CMV-seropositive.

The chain couples TRBV6-6 to TRBJ1-2; D is unresolved. CDR3 length: 16 amino acids. Germline V gene sequence: CDR1 MNHNY, CDR2 SVGAGI (reference sequence). V shed 2 bases and J shed 7 bases, with 20 bases lying between them. In DNA, the CDR3 is TGTGCCAGCAGTTACCCCCCGGAGGGAAGGGCATCTGGCTACACCTTC. Protein: CASSYPPEGRASGYTF.

This clone appeared a few times. The gene calls are TRBV2 and TRBJ1-5; 7 bases map to TRBD1. After removal of 2 bases from V and 6 bases from J, the junction contained 13 bases not matched to a gene. Germline CDR1 and CDR2: SNHLY and FYNNEI. The CDR3 spans 17 residues. This CDR3 is CASSEYGDRDVRQPQHF. CDR3 DNA sequence: TGTGCCAGCAGTGAATATGGAGACAGGGACGTCCGTCAGCCCCAGCATTTT.

This clone was seen a handful of times. Here the CDR3 omits its conserved ending phenylalanine or tryptophan, so a read error is the likely source. Because the CDR3's place on the DNA is in doubt, the DNA is left out and the CDR3 is given as listed by TCRdb. The V gene is TRBV4-1, the J gene TRBJ1-4. From germline, CDR1 is MGHRA and CDR2 YSYEKL. The CDR3 is 13 residues long, ends included. The CDR3 is CASSQELAEKMFL.

The J gene is TRBJ2-5, the V gene TRBV4-2; 11 bases are shared with TRBD2. The germline CDR1 and CDR2 sequences are LGHNA and YNFKEQ. Trimming at V came to 1 base and at J to 9 bases, leaving 10 bases not matched to a gene. The CDR3 spans 16 residues. CDR3 DNA sequence: TGTGCCAGCAGCCAAGGCCCCCTAGCGGGGGGCGTGGCCCAGTACTTC. Translated: CASSQGPLAGGVAQYF.

This chain connects TRBV28 to TRBJ1-2; a weak D match, TRBD1 (6 bases). The ends were cut back, 5 bases at V and 2 bases at J, with 9 bases in the middle. Per germline, CDR1 MDHEN and CDR2 SYDVKM. The CDR3 is made up of 13 amino acids. Written as DNA, the CDR3 is TGTGCCAGCAGTGAGGGGGTCAACTATGGCTACACCTTC. Amino acid sequence: CASSEGVNYGYTF.

This clone was observed a handful of times. V gene TRBV7-9 combines with J gene TRBJ1-1; 9 nucleotides line up with TRBD1. The CDR3 is 14 residues long. Per the germline V gene, CDR1 is SEHNR and CDR2 is FQNEAQ (reference sequence). Losses at the gene ends were 5 bases for V and 1 base for J; bases not matched to a gene: 2. The CDR3 reads CASSTGQGNTEAFF. DNA for the CDR3: TGTGCCAGCAGCACGGGACAGGGGAACACTGAAGCTTTCTTT.

This clone has a handful of counts. This rearrangement joins TRBV6-1 to TRBJ2-3, with a tentative D call TRBD2 (5 bases). CDR1 and CDR2 (germline): MNHNS, SASEGT. This CDR3 comprises 14 residues. Deletions cut 5 bases from V and 1 base from J, with 10 bases between. CDR3 in amino acids: CASSRVRGTDTQYF. The DNA for the CDR3 is TGTGCCAGCAGTAGGGTGAGGGGCACAGATACGCAGTATTTT.

The CDR3 coding sequence is TGTGCCAGCAGCTTAGAGGGGACTGGAAACACCATATATTTT. Its translation is CASSLEGTGNTIYF. The chain recombines TRBV7-9 with TRBJ1-3; tentative D call: TRBD1 (5 bases). Per germline, CDR1 SEHNR and CDR2 FQNEAQ (reference sequence). This CDR3 region has 14 residues. V lost 1 base, J lost 2 bases, and 6 bases lay in between. Filled out from reference TRBV7-9 and TRBJ1-3, the complete variable domain reads DTGVSQNPRHKITKRGQNVTFRCDPISEHNRLYWYRQTLGQGPEFLTYFQNEAQLEKSRLLSDRFSAERPKGSFSTLEIQRTEQGDSAMYLCASSLEGTGNTIYFGEGSWLTVV.

This clone was found a few times. V is TRBV11-2 and J is TRBJ2-5, with 10 nucleotides matching TRBD2. V trimming: 2 bases; J trimming: 9 bases; junction bases outside the gene matches: 15. Germline V gives CDR1 SGHAT, CDR2 FQNNGV. This CDR3 is built from 17 residues. The DNA of the CDR3 is TGTGCCAGCAGCTTACCAGCGGGGGGGTCCGCAACTTCGGCCCAGTACTTC. Translating gives CASSLPAGGSATSAQYF. The variable domain in full, with the rest retrieved from reference TRBV11-2 and TRBJ2-5, is EAGVAQSPRYKIIEKRQSVAFWCNPISGHATLYWYQQILGQGPKLLIQFQNNGVVDDSQLPKDRFSAERLKGVDSTLKIQPAKLEDSAVYLCASSLPAGGSATSAQYFGPGTRLLVL.

In DNA form, the CDR3 reads TGTGCCAGCAGACGGGACAGGGGTTACGAGCAGTACTTC. Its protein product is CASRRDRGYEQYF. The V call is TRBV6-5, the J call TRBJ2-5; TRBD1 matches at 10 bases. Gene TRBJ2-7 matches the end of the DNA better, so the J call may be wrong. The germline V gene has CDR1 MNHEY and CDR2 SVGAGI. CDR3 length: 13 amino acids.

This clone was counted between two and nine times. This sequence joins TRBV2 and TRBJ1-5; D might be TRBD1 (6 bases). CDR1 and CDR2 (germline): SNHLY, FYNNEI. This CDR3 has 14 residues. V lost 7 bases and J 0 bases, leaving 10 bases between the germline ends. The CDR3 reads CASTGANSNQPQHF. The CDR3 DNA follows: TGTGCCAGCACAGGGGCAAATAGCAATCAGCCCCAGCATTTT.

The chain carries TRBV4-3 and TRBJ2-3; 9 nucleotides align to TRBD2. Looked up from germline, CDR1 is LGHNA and CDR2 is YSLEER. Trimming cost V 0 bases and J 6 bases; bases outside gene matches: 16. The CDR3 sequence is 19 residues long. The CDR3 protein is CASSQEWVAGDFRRDTQYF. CDR3 nucleotide sequence: TGCGCCAGCAGCCAAGAATGGGTAGCGGGGGATTTTCGTAGGGATACGCAGTATTTT.

The chain recombines TRBV6-5 with TRBJ2-6, with 7 nucleotides matching TRBD1. The CDR3 runs to 13 residues. Germline V CDR1 and CDR2: MNHEY, SVGAGI. V lost 5 bases to trimming and J lost 10 bases; unmatched junction nucleotides: 5. The CDR3 nucleotides are TGTGCCAGCAGTCCGGGACAGATAAACGTCCTGACTTTC. This codes for CASSPGQINVLTF.

The V and J genes are TRBV6-6 and TRBJ2-5; 9 bases fit TRBD2. After removal of 5 bases from V and 3 bases from J, the junction contained 4 bases not matched to a gene. The CDR3 extends over 14 amino acids. CDR1 is MNHNY and CDR2 is SVGAGI in the germline V gene (reference sequence). The CDR3 nucleotides are TGTGCCAGCAGTCCGTCTAGCGGGGAAGAGACCCAGTACTTC. This sequence encodes CASSPSSGEETQYF.

This clone was counted only a few times. CDR3 DNA: TGTGCCAGCAGCTCCCCCGGGACACCCGTACATTTT. Protein: CASSSPGTPVHF. V usage is TRBV5-6 and J usage is TRBJ1-5, with D maybe TRBD1 (6 bases). CDR3 length: 12 residues. CDR1 and CDR2 from the germline V gene are SGHDT and YYEEEE. V lost 3 bases, J lost 16 bases, and 17 bases lay in between.

This clone occurred a few times. J is TRBJ1-5 and V is TRBV2; a weak D match, TRBD1 (5 bases). Germline V CDR1 and CDR2: SNHLY, FYNNEI. V shed 5 bases and J shed 5 bases, with 13 bases lying between them. This CDR3 comprises 14 residues. The DNA of the CDR3 is TGTGCCAGCAGTCCCGACAGCACCTATCAGCCCCAGCATTTT. Its protein is CASSPDSTYQPQHF.

The chain is built from TRBV6-5 and TRBJ1-3; no firm D call. Trimming took off 6 bases at V and 0 bases at J, with 9 bases between the two ends. Germline assignment: CDR1 MNHEY and CDR2 SVGAGI. The CDR3 is 14 amino acids. The CDR3 DNA reads as TGTGCCAGCAGCCTAGGCAACTCTGGAAACACCATATATTTT. Amino acids: CASSLGNSGNTIYF.

The table lists this clone with a few counts. The chain uses TRBV10-3 and TRBJ2-2, with 12 positions matching TRBD1. This CDR3 region has 15 residues. The V gene's germline CDR1 is ENHRY and CDR2 SYGVKD. The ends lost 6 bases at V and 6 bases at J; junction bases unmatched: 5. This CDR3 is CAIRGQGARAGELFF. CDR3 in DNA: TGTGCCATCAGGGGACAGGGGGCGCGGGCCGGGGAGCTGTTTTTT.

J is TRBJ2-5 and V is TRBV6-4; D perhaps matches TRBD2 (7 bases). The CDR3 has 13 residues. The V and J ends lost 2 bases and 4 bases respectively, with 8 bases between them. CDR1 is MRHNA and CDR2 is SNTAGT in the germline V gene. The CDR3 sequence: CASSDRGGETQYF. In nucleotides, the CDR3 is TGTGCCAGCAGTGACAGGGGGGGAGAGACCCAGTACTTC.

J is TRBJ1-2 and V is TRBV6-6; the D gene is possibly TRBD1 (5 bases). The germline V gene has CDR1 MNHNY and CDR2 SVGAGI (reference sequence). The CDR3 covers 13 residues. The V end lost 7 bases, the J end lost 7 bases, and 16 bases lay between the germline ends. CDR3 in DNA: TGTGCCAGCAAAGGGGCAGTCACGAGTGGCTACACCTTC. Translated, it gives CASKGAVTSGYTF.

This clone was seen only a few times. The rearrangement uses TRBV6-5 and TRBJ1-1; TRBD1 matches 8 bases. CDR1 and CDR2 from the germline V gene are MNHEY and SVGAGI. CDR3 length equals 15 residues. J was trimmed by 2 bases and V by 2 bases; bases with no gene match: 4. CDR3 in amino acids: CASSYRQGTNTEAFF. The CDR3 DNA follows: TGTGCCAGCAGTTACAGACAGGGGACAAACACTGAAGCTTTCTTT.

The rearrangement links TRBV7-2 to TRBJ2-2; possible D gene TRBD1, 6 bases. The V and J ends lost 5 bases and 4 bases respectively, with 8 bases between them. The CDR3 runs 13 residues. Germline V CDR1 and CDR2: SGHTA, FQGNSA. Here the CDR3 reads CASSRDTTGELFF. The CDR3 DNA reads as TGTGCCAGCAGCCGGGACACCACCGGGGAGCTGTTTTTT.

This clone was seen a handful of times. The rearrangement uses TRBV5-4 and TRBJ1-4; D might be TRBD1 (6 bases). The V end lost 0 bases, the J end lost 0 bases, and 12 bases lay between the germline ends. The CDR3 extends over 17 amino acids. CDR1 is SGHNT and CDR2 is YYREEE in the germline V gene (reference sequence). Written as DNA, the CDR3 is TGTGCCAGCAGCTTGGGGCAGGGGTTTTCAACTAATGAAAAACTGTTTTTT. Residues: CASSLGQGFSTNEKLFF.

This clone was counted only a few times. The V call is TRBV5-1, the J call TRBJ1-2, with 7 bases fitting TRBD1. CDR3 length equals 14 residues. V lost 0 bases, J lost 4 bases, and 3 bases stayed unmatched. The germline V gene has CDR1 SGHRS and CDR2 YFSETQ. The CDR3 nucleotides read TGCGCCAGCAGCTTGGAGGGGGCGATCTATGGCTACACCTTC. It is translated as CASSLEGAIYGYTF. Together with reference TRBV5-1 and TRBJ1-2, the CDR3 gives the full variable domain: KAGVTQTPRYLIKTRGQQVTLSCSPISGHRSVSWYQQTPGQGLQFLFEYFSETQRNKGNFPGRFSGRQFSNSRSEMNVSTLELGDSALYLCASSLEGAIYGYTFGSGTRLTVV.

There are a few counts of this clone. The chain recombines TRBV5-1 with TRBJ2-3; D remains ambiguous. V was clipped by 4 bases and J by 0 bases, with 6 bases between them. In germline, CDR1 is SGHRS, CDR2 YFSETQ. The CDR3 has 13 amino acids. The CDR3 nucleotides are TGCGCCAGCAGCGTGTATAGCACAGATACGCAGTATTTT. The encoded protein is CASSVYSTDTQYF.

The table lists this clone with a few counts. The V gene is TRBV27, the J gene TRBJ1-2; D possibly corresponds to TRBD1 (5 bases). The CDR3 extends over 14 amino acids. V lost 6 bases and J lost 2, with 13 bases in between. Germline V gene lookup returns CDR1 MNHEY and CDR2 SMNVEV (reference sequence). The CDR3: CASRRQSPNYGYTF. In DNA, the CDR3 is TGTGCCAGCAGGAGACAGAGCCCAAACTATGGCTACACCTTC.